Each of the 11 T cell receptor beta chains below was sequenced from the same sample in a study of T cell responses to AZD1222 COVID-19 vaccine. Produced via immunoSEQ multiplex PCR; TCRdb's table is partial and in-frame only. The table has some 120,000 clones, under 90% seen once. Material: peripheral blood, obtained on day 0 of AZD1222 vaccination. The receptors here all came from an adult in good health.

The V gene is TRBV14, the J gene TRBJ2-5; the D gene could be TRBD1 or TRBD2 (5 bases each). Trimming shortened V by 1 base and J by 4 bases, and 10 bases separated the two germline ends. The CDR3 spans 14 residues. Germline V gene lookup returns CDR1 SGHDN and CDR2 FVKESK. CDR3 bases: TGTGCCAGCAGCCAAGGGGTGAGGGGAGAGACCCAGTACTTC. It is translated as CASSQGVRGETQYF.

This clone is a singleton in its sample. The gene calls are TRBV9 and TRBJ2-1; unclear D gene. Trimming pared 0 bases from V and 5 bases from J, leaving 15 bases between. The germline V gene encodes CDR1 SGDLS and CDR2 YYNGEE. CDR3 length: 16 residues. In DNA, the CDR3 is TGTGCCAGCAGCGTAGGTTGGGGTAGCTTAAACAATGAGCAGTTCTTC. Translated: CASSVGWGSLNNEQFF.

CDR3: CASKHSHSNQPQHF. In DNA form, the CDR3 reads TGTGCCAGCAAACACAGCCATAGCAATCAGCCCCAGCATTTT. The chain uses TRBV28 and TRBJ1-5, with no clear D. Germline CDR1 MDHEN, CDR2 SYDVKM. The CDR3 extends over 14 amino acids. V lost 7 bases and J 0 bases, leaving 10 bases between the germline ends.

This clone was recorded a few times. The chain uses TRBV30 and TRBJ1-3; tentatively, D is TRBD1 (5 bases). CDR3 length: 13 amino acids. V was cut by 0 bases and J by 9 bases, with 12 bases left in between. The germline V gene has CDR1 GTSNPN and CDR2 SVGIG (reference sequence). As DNA, the CDR3 is TGTGCCTGGAGTGTACGTCTCGGGGGCACCATATATTTT. As protein: CAWSVRLGGTIYF.

CDR3 bases: TGTGCCAGCTCACCCATTCTAACAGAAACTGCTAACTATGGCTACACCTTC. Amino acids: CASSPILTETANYGYTF. The rearrangement joins TRBV18 to TRBJ1-2; D is unresolved. CDR1 and CDR2 from the germline V gene are KGHSH and LQKENI. This CDR3 is 17 amino acids long. The ends were cut back, 3 bases at V and 0 bases at J, with 17 bases in the middle.

This clone has more than one count but fewer than ten. The J gene is TRBJ2-7, the V gene TRBV12-3 or TRBV12-4; possibly TRBD1 or TRBD2 for D (5 bases each). This CDR3 is 12 amino acids long. Trimming removed 5 bases from V and 4 bases from J, with 9 bases in between. The CDR3 region is CASSRDGYEQYF. In DNA form, the CDR3 reads TGTGCCAGCAGTAGGGACGGTTACGAGCAGTACTTC.

The gene calls are TRBV5-1 and TRBJ2-7; D perhaps matches TRBD1 (6 bases). Germline V gene data show CDR1 as SGHRS and CDR2 as YFSETQ. The ends were cut back, 3 bases at V and 3 bases at J, with 16 bases in the middle. This CDR3 contains 15 residues. The CDR3 DNA reads as TGCGCCAGCAGCTCAAAGACAGGAGGTGGCTACGAGCAGTACTTC. Encoded protein: CASSSKTGGGYEQYF.

Comments on this clone: Other DNA sequences of this sample code for an identical CDR3. V and J are TRBV6-2 or TRBV6-3 and TRBJ2-7; D is perhaps TRBD1 (6 bases). Trimming took 2 bases from V and 2 from J, leaving 10 bases between them. There are 14 residues in the CDR3. Germline assignment: CDR1 MNHEY and CDR2 SVGEGT. The CDR3 sequence: CASSYPQGPYEQYF. CDR3 sequence (DNA): TGTGCCAGCAGTTACCCACAGGGACCCTACGAGCAGTACTTC.

V is TRBV6-2 or TRBV6-3 and J is TRBJ2-5; 11 bases are a match to TRBD2. The CDR3 covers 19 residues. Trimming cost V 2 bases and J 0 bases; bases outside gene matches: 11. CDR1 and CDR2 (germline): MNHEY, SVGEGT. CDR3 sequence (DNA): TGTGCCAGCAGTTACCCACGACTAGCGGGGTCGGCCTACCAAGAGACCCAGTACTTC. Its protein product is CASSYPRLAGSAYQETQYF.

The chain links TRBV25-1 to TRBJ1-6; D unclear. Germline assignment: CDR1 MGHDK and CDR2 SYGVNS. Trimming cost V 7 bases and J 7 bases, with 11 bases left between them. The CDR3 runs 13 residues. Here the CDR3 DNA reads TGTGCCAGCACCCATACCACGAATTCACCCCTCCACTTT. Amino acids: CASTHTTNSPLHF.

The sample holds one count of this clone. J is TRBJ2-1 and V is TRBV20-1; maybe TRBD1 (6 bases). The CDR3 extends over 14 amino acids. Looked up from germline, CDR1 is DFQATT and CDR2 is SNEGSKA (reference sequence). V shed 5 bases and J shed 0 bases, with 11 bases lying between them. CDR3 residues: CSAGAGASYNEQFF. The CDR3 nucleotides read TGCAGTGCTGGTGCAGGGGCCTCCTACAATGAGCAGTTCTTC.